The TCR beta chain described here comes from a study of cytomegalovirus exposure and HLA in healthy donors. Broader study findings: Across HLA loci, a later analysis found differing TCR association rates, with DRB1 most and HLA-C fewest.

In the case of this clone: Its antigen remains unknown.

Donors sampled were nominally healthy, though unrecorded immune exposures were likely. Germline CDR1 is MRHNA and CDR2 is SNTAGT. The J segment lost 2 bases and the V segment lost 6 bases, leaving 6 bases of the junction unmatched. The CDR3 has 16 residues. With 60 Vbeta and 13 Jbeta primers, the PCR was carried out. The assay was immunoSEQ multiplex PCR, and TCRdb's table has in-frame clones only and misses some. The table lists approximately 150,000 clones, around 80% of them singletons. This chain uses TRBV6-4 with TRBJ2-3, with 12 bases identical to TRBD2. The sequencing input was PBMCs. The clonotype was recovered from a man aged 35-49 years in good health and CMV-seronegative. The CDR3 nucleotides are TGTGCCAGCAGCCCTACTAGCGGGGGGACCACAGATACGCAGTATTTT. Translation gives CASSPTSGGTTDTQYF.